The sequence of this TCR beta chain was determined in a study of OX40 agonist ivuxolimab in advanced cancers. Study in general: Head and neck, renal cell, melanoma or hepatocellular carcinoma were the cancers that dose-escalation patients had. Study outcomes and limitations: At doses 0.1 to 3.0 mg/kg, CD4+ and CD8+ clones expanded.

Patients were excluded for autoimmune disease history or systemic immunosuppression. Clones were read by immunoSEQ multiplex PCR, and TCRdb kept only the in-frame ones, dropping some. The sample records some 81,000 clones, around 85% being singletons. Concerning this clone: Its antigen is unknown.

Germline CDR1 LNHDA, CDR2 SQIVND (reference sequence). Trimming took 3 bases from V and 6 from J, leaving 12 bases between them. CDR3 length: 14 amino acids. The sample was CD4+ or CD8+ T cells sorted from blood, taken in a trial of the OX40 agonist ivuxolimab. The V gene is TRBV19, the J gene TRBJ1-5, with D unresolved. This receptor was identified in an adult with an advanced solid tumor such as melanoma, head and neck, liver or kidney cancer. The CDR3 region has the DNA TGTGCCAGTAGTATCTCCGGGTCGGCTCAGCCCCAGCATTTT. Its protein is CASSISGSAQPQHF.